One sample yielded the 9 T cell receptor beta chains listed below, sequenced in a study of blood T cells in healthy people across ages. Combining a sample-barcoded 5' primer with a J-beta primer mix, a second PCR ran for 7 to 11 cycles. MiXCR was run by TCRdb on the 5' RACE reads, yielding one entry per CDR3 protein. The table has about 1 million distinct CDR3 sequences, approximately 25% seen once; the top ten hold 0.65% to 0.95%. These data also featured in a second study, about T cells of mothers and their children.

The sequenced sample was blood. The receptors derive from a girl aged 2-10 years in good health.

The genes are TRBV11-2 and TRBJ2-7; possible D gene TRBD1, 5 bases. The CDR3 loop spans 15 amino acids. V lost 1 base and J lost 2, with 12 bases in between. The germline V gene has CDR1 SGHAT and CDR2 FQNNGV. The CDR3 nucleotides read TGTGCCAGCAGCTTAGTTTTGGACACAACCTACGAGCAGTACTTC. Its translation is CASSLVLDTTYEQYF.

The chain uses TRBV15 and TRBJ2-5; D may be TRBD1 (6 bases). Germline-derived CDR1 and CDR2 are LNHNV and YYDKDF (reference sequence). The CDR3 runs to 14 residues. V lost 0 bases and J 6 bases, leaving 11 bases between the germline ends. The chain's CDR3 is CATSRDPGVQTQYF. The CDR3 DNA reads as TGTGCCACCAGCAGAGATCCAGGGGTACAGACCCAGTACTTC.

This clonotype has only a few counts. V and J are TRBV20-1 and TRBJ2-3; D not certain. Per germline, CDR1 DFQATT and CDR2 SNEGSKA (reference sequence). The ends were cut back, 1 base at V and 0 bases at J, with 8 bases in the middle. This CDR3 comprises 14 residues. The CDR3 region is CSARGGVSTDTQYF. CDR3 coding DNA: TGCAGTGCTAGAGGCGGTGTTAGCACAGATACGCAGTATTTT.

The CDR3 sequence: CASRGAQGRGEQFF. CDR3 DNA: TGTGCCAGCCGCGGGGCACAGGGTCGGGGTGAGCAGTTCTTC. The gene calls are TRBV11-2 and TRBJ2-1; D is perhaps TRBD1 or TRBD2 (6 bases each). V shed 8 bases and J shed 9 bases, with 20 bases lying between them. The CDR3 sequence is 14 residues long. CDR1 and CDR2 from the germline V gene are SGHAT and FQNNGV.

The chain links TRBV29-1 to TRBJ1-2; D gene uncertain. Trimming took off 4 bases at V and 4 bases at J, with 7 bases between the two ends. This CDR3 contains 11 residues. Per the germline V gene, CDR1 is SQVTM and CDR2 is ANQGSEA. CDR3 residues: CSVVHLYGYTF. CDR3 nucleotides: TGCAGCGTTGTTCACCTCTATGGCTACACCTTC.

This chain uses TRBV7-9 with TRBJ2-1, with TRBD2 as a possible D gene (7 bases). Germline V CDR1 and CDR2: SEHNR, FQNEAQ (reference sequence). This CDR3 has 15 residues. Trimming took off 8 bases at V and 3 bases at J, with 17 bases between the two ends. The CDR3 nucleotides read TGTGCCAGCCCCTCTCCGGGGGGCGACTACAATGAGCAGTTCTTC. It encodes CASPSPGGDYNEQFF.

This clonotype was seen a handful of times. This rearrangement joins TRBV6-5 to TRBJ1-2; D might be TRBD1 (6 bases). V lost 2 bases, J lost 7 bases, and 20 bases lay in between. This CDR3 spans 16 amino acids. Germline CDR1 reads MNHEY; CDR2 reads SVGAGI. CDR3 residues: CASSYQLGGRRGGYTF. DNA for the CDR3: TGTGCCAGCAGTTACCAGCTGGGGGGCCGCCGGGGTGGCTACACCTTC.

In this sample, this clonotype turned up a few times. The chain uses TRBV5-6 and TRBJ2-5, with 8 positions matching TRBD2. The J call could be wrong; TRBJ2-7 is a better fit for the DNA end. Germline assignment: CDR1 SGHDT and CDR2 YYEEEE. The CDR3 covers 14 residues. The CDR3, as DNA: TGTGCCAGCAGCCCGGGGGGGAGGGCTTACGAGCAGTACTTC. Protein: CASSPGGRAYEQYF.

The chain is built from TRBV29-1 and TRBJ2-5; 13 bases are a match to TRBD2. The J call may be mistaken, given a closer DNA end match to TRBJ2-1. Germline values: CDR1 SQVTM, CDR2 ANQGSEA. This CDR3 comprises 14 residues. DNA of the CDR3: TGCAGCTTATTGACTAGCGGGAGGACGGGTGAGCAGTTCTTC. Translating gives CSLLTSGRTGEQFF.